This TCR beta chain was recovered during a study of blood T cells in healthy people across ages. Using a J-beta primer mix together with a sample-barcoded 5' primer, a second PCR was run for roughly 7 to 12 cycles. TCRdb analysed the 5' RACE reads with MiXCR anew, one entry per CDR3 protein. Seen here are over 1,200,000 distinct CDR3 sequences, approximately 59% observed once, and the top ten hold over 6.5%. Germline-derived CDR1 and CDR2 are MNHNS and SASEGT. CDR3 length: 10 amino acids. Trimming took 6 bases from V and 7 from J, leaving 6 bases between them. The sample was blood. This sequence originates from a young man in good health. The V call is TRBV6-1, the J call TRBJ1-1; the D is unclear. The CDR3 reads CASRQREAFF. The CDR3 DNA sequence: TGTGCCAGCAGGCAGCGTGAAGCTTTCTTT.